This T cell receptor beta chain was identified during a study of blood T cell repertoires in COVID-19. About the study: From T cells, B-cell-depleted T cells, or PBMCs came the material, which was cDNA or gDNA.

Authors' methods: Using reference gene primer amplification, nucleated cell counts were estimated. TCRdb's table, derived via immunoSEQ multiplex PCR, lists solely in-frame clones and lacks some. V, J and clone size derive from that table, while D and trimming were established from the DNA sequence. The repertoire holds some 170,000 clones, with roughly 80% as singletons. This CDR3 region has 16 residues. The V gene lost 5 bases and the J gene lost 2 bases, with 18 bases spanning the gap. The V gene's germline CDR1 is SGHDN and CDR2 FVKESK. This chain connects TRBV14 to TRBJ2-5, with D possibly being TRBD2 (6 bases). Sequencing input: peripheral blood. The TCR comes from a man in his sixties with acute or convalescent COVID-19. The CDR3 loop is CASSSPAGPSQETQYF. CDR3 coding DNA: TGTGCCAGCAGCTCCCCGGCGGGGCCGAGTCAAGAGACCCAGTACTTC.